The next 24 T cell receptor beta chains were all read from a single sample in a study of HIV-infected patients and healthy controls. The repertoire came from unfractionated whole blood and reflected all unsorted peripheral T cells. cDNA was made from 500 ng RNA using alpha and beta constant primers. Separate chain-specific third strand synthesis with multiplexing indices produced the alpha and beta libraries. MiXCR, run by TCRdb on the 5' RACE reads, gives a single entry per CDR3 protein. The sample carries about 7,600 distinct CDR3 sequences, 10% recorded once. Material: blood, obtained before antiretroviral therapy. Receptors originate from an adult with HIV infection.

This clonotype is labeled as medium-sized (0.01 to 0.1%). The rearrangement links TRBV6-2 or TRBV6-3 to TRBJ1-5, with no clear D. V shed 3 bases and J shed 0 bases, with 6 bases lying between them. Germline V lookup: CDR1 MNHEY, CDR2 SVGEGT. The CDR3 is made up of 14 amino acids. CDR3 amino acids: CASSYWDSNQPQHF. In DNA form, the CDR3 reads TGTGCCAGCAGTTATTGGGATAGCAATCAGCCCCAGCATTTT.

The table lists this clonotype with a few counts. This chain links TRBV7-9 with TRBJ1-4; TRBD1 might be the D (6 bases). From germline, CDR1 is SEHNR and CDR2 FQNEAQ (reference sequence). The CDR3 sequence is 12 residues long. The V end lost 7 bases, the J end lost 8 bases, and 11 bases lay between the germline ends. The DNA of the CDR3 is TGTGCCAGCAACAGGGTGCAAGAAAAACTGTTTTTT. Amino acid sequence: CASNRVQEKLFF.

This clonotype came up many times. The chain joins TRBV3-1 to TRBJ2-3; D gene ambiguous. This CDR3 is 16 amino acids long. V was shortened by 0 bases and J by 1 base, with 11 bases between the two germline ends. Looked up from germline, CDR1 is LGHDT and CDR2 is YNNKEL (reference sequence). CDR3 residues: CASSQERRFRTDTQYF. The DNA for the CDR3 is TGTGCCAGCAGCCAAGAAAGGCGGTTCCGCACAGATACGCAGTATTTT.

Relative to its sample, this clonotype is medium-sized. The CDR3 DNA sequence: TGCAGTGCCCTGGGGGGCCCCACTGAGCAGTTCTTC. It specifies CSALGGPTEQFF. The rearrangement uses TRBV20-1 and TRBJ2-1; D might be TRBD1 or TRBD2, each matching 6 bases. V was clipped by 6 bases and J by 9 bases, with 15 bases between them. CDR1 is DFQATT, CDR2 SNEGSKA, per germline (reference sequence). The CDR3 is 12 amino acids.

Ten or more counts support this clonotype. The chain is built from TRBV20-1 and TRBJ1-1; no clear D gene. Trimming shortened V by 8 bases and J by 6 bases, and 13 bases separated the two germline ends. This CDR3 is built from 11 residues. CDR1 is DFQATT, CDR2 SNEGSKA, per germline (reference sequence). CDR3 sequence reads: CSLAASPEAFF. CDR3 bases: TGCAGTCTAGCGGCATCCCCTGAAGCTTTCTTT.

This CDR3 reads CASSFRTGNTEAFF. For the CDR3, the DNA is TGTGCCAGCAGTTTCAGGACAGGGAACACTGAAGCTTTCTTT. This rearrangement joins TRBV12-3 or TRBV12-4 to TRBJ1-1, with 7 bases identical to TRBD1. This CDR3 is 14 amino acids long. V trimming: 3 bases; J trimming: 1 base; junction bases outside the gene matches: 2.

This clonotype was observed at least ten times. The chain combines TRBV11-2 with TRBJ1-1; D not resolved. The CDR3 runs to 15 residues. The V end lost 1 base, the J end lost 1 base, and 10 bases lay between the germline ends. Germline assignment: CDR1 SGHAT and CDR2 FQNNGV. The CDR3 reads CASSLVVVRNTEAFF. The CDR3 nucleotides read TGTGCCAGCAGCTTAGTCGTAGTCAGGAACACTGAAGCTTTCTTT.

The V and J genes are TRBV20-1 and TRBJ2-3; either TRBD1 or TRBD2 may supply D (5 bases each). CDR3 length: 14 residues. The V and J ends lost 5 bases and 4 bases respectively, with 16 bases between them. Looked up from germline, CDR1 is DFQATT and CDR2 is SNEGSKA (reference sequence). CDR3 protein: CSAFPGWDADTQYF. The CDR3 bases are TGCAGTGCTTTTCCCGGTTGGGACGCAGATACGCAGTATTTT.

This clonotype was seen ten or more times. The CDR3 DNA sequence: TGCAGTGCTAGGGAACAGGGGACCCCTCTCGAGCAGTACTTC. As protein: CSAREQGTPLEQYF. The rearrangement links TRBV20-1 to TRBJ2-7, with 7 bases aligning to TRBD1. The germline CDR1 and CDR2 sequences are DFQATT and SNEGSKA (reference sequence). The CDR3 totals 14 residues. V lost 3 bases to trimming and J lost 6 bases; unmatched junction nucleotides: 11.

This clonotype counts as medium-sized. The chain has TRBV29-1 and TRBJ1-2, with D possibly matching TRBD1 (6 bases). V was cut by 7 bases and J by 4 bases, with 13 bases left in between. The length of the CDR3 is 12 residues. Looked up from germline, CDR1 is SQVTM and CDR2 is ANQGSEA. The DNA for the CDR3 is TGCAGCGGAGGACAGACGAGCTATGGCTACACCTTC. It encodes CSGGQTSYGYTF.

This clonotype has at least ten counts. V gene TRBV27 combines with J gene TRBJ2-7; D not certain. Trimming took 5 bases from V and 4 from J, leaving 15 bases between them. The length of the CDR3 is 14 residues. CDR1 and CDR2 from the germline V gene are MNHEY and SMNVEV (reference sequence). This chain's CDR3 is CASSLRGLRYEQYF. The CDR3, as DNA: TGTGCCAGCAGTCTCCGCGGCCTGCGGTACGAGCAGTACTTC.

This rearrangement joins TRBV7-9 to TRBJ2-1; D call uncertain. The V gene lost 1 base and the J gene lost 0 bases, with 7 bases spanning the gap. CDR1 and CDR2 (germline): SEHNR, FQNEAQ (reference sequence). The CDR3 has 15 amino acids. CDR3 protein: CASSLEVGSYNEQFF. The CDR3 DNA is TGTGCCAGCAGCTTAGAAGTGGGCTCCTACAATGAGCAGTTCTTC. The full variable domain, completed using reference TRBV7-9 and TRBJ2-1, is DTGVSQNPRHKITKRGQNVTFRCDPISEHNRLYWYRQTLGQGPEFLTYFQNEAQLEKSRLLSDRFSAERPKGSFSTLEIQRTEQGDSAMYLCASSLEVGSYNEQFFGPGTRLTVL.

In its sample, this clonotype is medium-sized. The CDR3 region is CASSLASTDTQYF. Here the CDR3 DNA reads TGTGCCAGCAGCTTAGCGAGCACAGATACGCAGTATTTT. The V call is TRBV7-6, the J call TRBJ2-3; D gene ambiguous. With 0 bases removed from V and 0 bases from J, the gap between germline ends came to 1 base. Per germline, CDR1 SGHVS and CDR2 FNYEAQ. This CDR3 comprises 13 residues.

The V gene is TRBV7-2, the J gene TRBJ2-3; possibly TRBD2 for D (6 bases). Germline V lookup: CDR1 SGHTA, CDR2 FQGNSA. Deletions cut 7 bases from V and 0 bases from J, with 20 bases between. The CDR3 has 17 amino acids. CDR3 sequence (DNA): TGTGCCAGCACCGCGCGGAGTAGCGGATATAGCACAGATACGCAGTATTTT. Translated: CASTARSSGYSTDTQYF.

This clonotype was counted ten times or more. This chain links TRBV7-9 with TRBJ2-7; 12 bases are shared with TRBD2. From germline, CDR1 is SEHNR and CDR2 FQNEAQ (reference sequence). This CDR3 is 16 amino acids long. Trimming cost V 4 bases and J 3 bases; bases outside gene matches: 7. CDR3 protein: CASSSIGTSGFYEQYF. DNA of the CDR3: TGTGCCAGCAGCTCCATCGGGACTAGCGGGTTCTACGAGCAGTACTTC.

This clonotype was counted only a few times. CDR3 loop: CASLRLGGSTDTQYF. The CDR3 nucleotides read TGTGCCAGTCTACGGCTAGGAGGGAGCACAGATACGCAGTATTTT. The chain carries TRBV6-5 and TRBJ2-3; weak D call: TRBD2 (6 bases). Germline CDR1 is MNHEY and CDR2 is SVGAGI. The germline V and J ends were trimmed by 9 bases and 0 bases, with 16 bases remaining between them. This CDR3 contains 15 residues.

This clonotype ranks as medium-sized (0.01 to 0.1%). The V call is TRBV19, the J call TRBJ2-7, with a tentative D call TRBD2 (5 bases). V was shortened by 4 bases and J by 4 bases, with 11 bases between the two germline ends. This CDR3 region has 13 residues. Germline values: CDR1 LNHDA, CDR2 SQIVND (reference sequence). CDR3 bases: TGTGCCAGTAGTAGACGGACGGGATACGAGCAGTACTTC. As protein: CASSRRTGYEQYF.

At least ten counts were recorded for this clonotype. The V gene is TRBV7-9, the J gene TRBJ2-2; D call uncertain. The germline CDR1 and CDR2 sequences are SEHNR and FQNEAQ (reference sequence). The CDR3 spans 11 residues. The V and J ends lost 3 bases and 6 bases respectively, with 2 bases between them. CDR3 in DNA: TGTGCCAGCAGCTTGTCCGGGGAGCTGTTTTTT. This codes for CASSLSGELFF.

At least ten counts were recorded for this clonotype. The chain combines TRBV6-6 with TRBJ2-1; 9 nucleotides line up with TRBD2. The CDR3 extends over 14 amino acids. Germline V gives CDR1 MNHNY, CDR2 SVGAGI (reference sequence). The trim removed 10 bases at V and 9 bases at J, leaving 13 bases unmatched. In DNA form, the CDR3 reads TGTGCCACATTCCGGGGCGGGGGGGCAAGTGAGCAGTTCTTC. This sequence encodes CATFRGGGASEQFF.

This clonotype has a count of ten or more. V is TRBV3-1 and J is TRBJ1-1, with D unresolved. CDR1 is LGHDT, CDR2 YNNKEL, per germline (reference sequence). This CDR3 has 15 residues. Trimming removed 1 base from V and 0 bases from J, with 9 bases in between. The CDR3: CASSQAAGMNTEAFF. The CDR3 nucleotides are TGTGCCAGCAGCCAAGCGGCAGGAATGAACACTGAAGCTTTCTTT.

Ten or more counts support this clonotype. The genes are TRBV5-4 and TRBJ2-3, with unresolved D. The CDR3 consists of 13 residues. Per the germline V gene, CDR1 is SGHNT and CDR2 is YYREEE (reference sequence). V lost 0 bases and J lost 3, with 5 bases in between. The CDR3 loop is CASSLAPTDTQYF. DNA of the CDR3: TGTGCCAGCAGCTTGGCCCCTACAGATACGCAGTATTTT.

This clonotype was recorded a few times. The CDR3, as DNA: TGCGCCAGCAGCTCAGCACTTGCTGGGAAACTGTTTTTT. Its protein is CASSSALAGKLFF. J is TRBJ1-4 and V is TRBV5-1; D is uncertain. The CDR3 has 13 residues. CDR1 and CDR2 from the germline V gene are SGHRS and YFSETQ. The V gene lost 3 bases and the J gene lost 11 bases, with 14 bases spanning the gap.

This clonotype was observed many times. The gene calls are TRBV28 and TRBJ1-6; D not resolved. The CDR3 is made up of 15 amino acids. Germline assignment: CDR1 MDHEN and CDR2 SYDVKM. Trimming took off 4 bases at V and 8 bases at J, with 15 bases between the two ends. CDR3 DNA sequence: TGTGCCAGCAGTTCCCTGGATCTGAGTGATTCACCCCTCCACTTT. It specifies CASSSLDLSDSPLHF.

This clonotype appeared many times. The V gene is TRBV5-1, the J gene TRBJ1-1; 12 positions match TRBD1. Trimming cost V 5 bases and J 8 bases; bases outside gene matches: 4. The CDR3 loop spans 13 amino acids. Germline V lookup: CDR1 SGHRS, CDR2 YFSETQ. The CDR3 DNA reads TGCGCCAGCAGTCACGGGACAGGGGGCGAAGCTTTCTTT. The encoded protein is CASSHGTGGEAFF.